This T cell receptor beta chain was sequenced during a study of T cells in Graves' hyperthyroidism and ophthalmopathy. The study's findings and limits: Ophthalmopathy was predicted by the model a median of 6.5 months ahead of onset. Clonotypes that were expanded in thyroid above 0.001 mostly appeared in blood too.

Ten or more counts support this clonotype. The antigen is unknown. Patients with uncontrolled infections, other autoimmune diseases, pregnancy or lactation were excluded. Losses at the gene ends were 10 bases for V and 0 bases for J; bases not matched to a gene: 10. The CDR3 is 16 residues long. Germline V gene lookup returns CDR1 WNHNN and CDR2 SYGVQD (reference sequence). Authors of the study amplified TCR beta CDR3 regions from RNA transcripts. A set of HTBI primers served as the primers for a first-round RT-PCR of the TCR CDR3. MiXCR was run by TCRdb on the multiplex PCR reads, yielding one entry per CDR3 protein. The sample holds under 450,000 distinct CDR3 sequences; about 15% are singletons and the top ten take around 7.3%.

This chain uses TRBV10-1 with TRBJ2-5; TRBD2 matches at 11 bases. Source material: blood. This sequence originates from a woman younger than 30 with Graves' hyperthyroidism. The CDR3 loop reads CANERLAGGNQETQYF. The CDR3 DNA is TGCGCCAACGAGAGGTTAGCGGGAGGGAACCAAGAGACCCAGTACTTC.